The 16 T cell receptor beta chains given below trace back to one sample, sequenced in a study of siplizumab effects on memory and regulatory T cells. The repertoire was sequenced with immunoSEQ multiplex PCR; TCRdb's copy has only in-frame clones and lacks some. The data hold roughly 110,000 clones, with 93% observed a single time. The source material was non-Treg CD4+ T cells sorted from blood. All receptors come from a human donor in good health.

This chain links TRBV7-2 with TRBJ1-5; no clear D. Trimming took 2 bases from V and 2 from J, leaving 7 bases between them. CDR3 length: 14 residues. Germline values: CDR1 SGHTA, CDR2 FQGNSA. This CDR3 reads CASSLSEGNQPQHF. In nucleotides, the CDR3 is TGTGCCAGCAGCTTATCGGAAGGCAATCAGCCCCAGCATTTT.

This sequence joins TRBV6-5 and TRBJ2-5; no clear D gene. From germline, CDR1 is MNHEY and CDR2 SVGAGI. Trimming cost V 8 bases and J 3 bases, with 10 bases left between them. The CDR3 is made up of 12 amino acids. In nucleotides, the CDR3 is TGTGCCAGCGGGGTACTAAAAGAGACCCAGTACTTC. It codes for CASGVLKETQYF.

The CDR3 protein is CASSILGQDYGYTF. For the CDR3, the DNA is TGTGCCAGCAGCATACTCGGACAGGACTATGGCTACACCTTC. This sequence joins TRBV5-6 and TRBJ1-2; 7 bases line up with TRBD1. Per the germline V gene, CDR1 is SGHDT and CDR2 is YYEEEE. V was pared by 4 bases and J by 3 bases, with 6 bases of the junction left unmatched. CDR3 size: 14 residues.

This clone was seen just once. The rearrangement links TRBV5-6 to TRBJ1-1, with D perhaps matching TRBD1 (5 bases). Germline V gives CDR1 SGHDT, CDR2 YYEEEE. V lost 1 base and J lost 0, with 10 bases in between. CDR3 size: 15 residues. CDR3 in amino acids: CASSLPGMMNTEAFF. CDR3 nucleotide sequence: TGTGCCAGCAGCTTGCCAGGGATGATGAACACTGAAGCTTTCTTT.

This chain uses TRBV5-1 with TRBJ2-5; perhaps TRBD1 as D (5 bases). The CDR3 is 13 residues long. The germline gives CDR1 SGHRS, CDR2 YFSETQ. V dropped 3 bases and J dropped 0 bases, with 6 bases sitting between them. The CDR3 region has the DNA TGCGCCAGCAGCTCGGACAACCAAGAGACCCAGTACTTC. Translating gives CASSSDNQETQYF.

The chain joins TRBV5-5 to TRBJ2-1; D call uncertain. Trimming cost V 4 bases and J 4 bases, with 3 bases left between them. The CDR3 covers 11 residues. Germline V CDR1 and CDR2: SGHKS, YYEKEE (reference sequence). CDR3 region: CASSEYNEQFF. The DNA of the CDR3 is TGTGCCAGCAGCGAGTACAATGAGCAGTTCTTC.

The chain recombines TRBV7-3 with TRBJ2-3; tentative D call: TRBD2 (6 bases). Germline V gene sequence: CDR1 SGHTA, CDR2 FQGTGA. V lost 2 bases and J 3 bases, leaving 12 bases between the germline ends. CDR3 length: 15 residues. CDR3 amino acids: CASSLDNGGTDTQYF. The DNA of the CDR3 is TGTGCCAGCAGCTTAGACAACGGGGGAACAGATACGCAGTATTTT. Using reference TRBV7-3 and TRBJ2-3 for the parts outside the CDR3, the full variable domain is GAGVSQTPSNKVTEKGKYVELRCDPISGHTALYWYRQSLGQGPEFLIYFQGTGAADDSGLPNDRFFAVRPEGSVSTLKIQRTERGDSAVYLCASSLDNGGTDTQYFGPGTRLTVL.

The chain recombines TRBV25-1 with TRBJ1-3; TRBD1 agrees at 8 bases. V shed 6 bases, J shed 3 bases, and the junction held 4 bases outside the gene matches. There are 14 residues in the CDR3. Germline CDR1 MGHDK, CDR2 SYGVNS. The CDR3 DNA follows: TGTGCCAGCAGGGACAGGGCTCTTGGAAACACCATATATTTT. Amino acid sequence: CASRDRALGNTIYF.

This clone was seen a few times. This chain links TRBV6-1 with TRBJ1-4; no definite D call. The germline V and J ends were trimmed by 4 bases and 7 bases, with 7 bases remaining between them. This CDR3 region has 12 residues. Germline CDR1 MNHNS, CDR2 SASEGT. The CDR3 DNA follows: TGTGCCAGCAGTGTGCGGGGTGAAAAACTGTTTTTT. It yields the protein CASSVRGEKLFF.

The J gene is TRBJ1-2, the V gene TRBV19, with 9 bases that match TRBD1. The CDR3 consists of 14 residues. Looked up from germline, CDR1 is LNHDA and CDR2 is SQIVND (reference sequence). With V trimmed by 7 bases and J by 7 bases, 10 bases remained unmatched. This CDR3 reads CASTASQGAVGYTF. The CDR3, as DNA: TGTGCCAGTACCGCCTCACAGGGGGCGGTTGGCTACACCTTC.

The CDR3 spells CASSKTGVYNEQFF. CDR3 coding DNA: TGTGCCAGCAGCAAAACAGGGGTTTACAATGAGCAGTTCTTC. The genes are TRBV11-1 and TRBJ2-1, with TRBD1 matching over 7 bases. Trimming cost V 5 bases and J 4 bases; bases outside gene matches: 5. The CDR3 runs to 14 residues. Germline CDR1 is SGHAT and CDR2 is FQDESV (reference sequence).

The rearrangement links TRBV7-9 to TRBJ1-1; possible D gene TRBD1, 5 bases. This CDR3 is 16 amino acids long. From germline, CDR1 is SEHNR and CDR2 FQNEAQ (reference sequence). V was cut by 5 bases and J by 4 bases, with 20 bases left in between. In nucleotides, the CDR3 is TGTGCCAGCAGCCTCCCGACATCCTCGGGGGGCACTGAAGCTTTCTTT. This sequence encodes CASSLPTSSGGTEAFF.

On this clone: The germline gene is not matched at one end of the junction; a read error may be the cause. The rearrangement uses TRBV2 and TRBJ1-4, with 8 bases aligning to TRBD1. Germline values: CDR1 SNHLY, CDR2 FYNNEI. The CDR3 has 14 amino acids. The CDR3 bases are TGTGCCAGCACTGAACAGGGGGGTGGTGAAAAACTGTTTTTT. Protein sequence: CASTEQGGGEKLFF.

This chain links TRBV7-7 with TRBJ2-3, with D maybe TRBD2 (6 bases). V gave up 5 bases and J gave up 4 bases, with 13 bases separating them. Looked up from germline, CDR1 is SSHAT and CDR2 is FNYEAQ (reference sequence). The CDR3 sequence is 14 residues long. CDR3 bases: TGTGCCAGCAGCAACCGACTAGTTCCAGATACGCAGTATTTT. Its translation: CASSNRLVPDTQYF.

The J gene is TRBJ1-1, the V gene TRBV6-5; D ambiguous. Germline CDR1 reads MNHEY; CDR2 reads SVGAGI. Between the trimmed V and J ends, which lost 6 bases and 3 bases, there was a span of 11 bases. CDR3 length: 13 residues. The CDR3 spells CASSFGRDTEAFF. DNA for the CDR3: TGTGCCAGCAGCTTTGGACGGGACACTGAAGCTTTCTTT.

This clone appeared a few times. The chain uses TRBV5-4 and TRBJ1-1; D gene uncertain. V lost 2 bases, J lost 0 bases, and 5 bases lay in between. This CDR3 spans 13 amino acids. Germline V gene sequence: CDR1 SGHNT, CDR2 YYREEE (reference sequence). The CDR3 nucleotides are TGTGCCAGCAGCTTCAACATGAACACTGAAGCTTTCTTT. Residues: CASSFNMNTEAFF. Based on the CDR3 plus reference TRBV5-4 and TRBJ1-1, the full variable domain is ETGVTQSPTHLIKTRGQQVTLRCSSQSGHNTVSWYQQALGQGPQFIFQYYREEENGRGNFPPRFSGLQFPNYSSELNVNALELDDSALYLCASSFNMNTEAFFGQGTRLTVV.